This TCR beta chain was retrieved from a study of OX40 agonist ivuxolimab in advanced cancers. For the study at large: The patients' treatment was ivuxolimab, an agonistic anti-OX40 (CD134) antibody. Study outcomes and limitations: Blood T cells, both CD4+ and CD8+, expanded clonally by week 6 at 0.1 to 3.0 mg/kg. The antigens recognized by the expanded peripheral T cells, that is their antigen specificity, were not determined. Patients with a partial response at 0.1-3.0 mg/kg had among the lowest clonal expansion.

Notes on this clone: Its matching antigen is unknown.

Germline CDR1 and CDR2: SGHTA and FQGNSA. Trimming stripped 5 bases from V and 12 bases from J, with 14 bases between. This CDR3 has 12 residues. Sequenced by immunoSEQ multiplex PCR; TCRdb stores in-frame clones only, minus some. The sample includes over 75,000 clones, roughly 91% seen only once; the top ten take 0.33%. The chain links TRBV7-2 to TRBJ2-1; D ambiguous. The sample here was CD4+ or CD8+ T cells sorted from blood, taken in a trial of the OX40 agonist ivuxolimab. The sequence derives from an adult with an advanced solid tumor such as melanoma, head and neck, liver or kidney cancer. The CDR3 bases are TGTGCCAGCAGCCCCACCCGAGCCGGGCAGTTCTTC. Amino acids: CASSPTRAGQFF.